The 14 T cell receptor beta chains presented below share a single source sample, sequenced in a study of CD8 T cells in ankylosing spondylitis. Whole-study findings and limits: Characteristic of ankylosing spondylitis blood, it appeared, was a TCR beta motif comprising several highly homologous variants.

TCRdb itself ran the 5' RACE reads through MiXCR, one entry per CDR3 protein. Of around 890,000 distinct CDR3 sequences in the sample, approximately 12% were seen once. No antigen has been identified for these receptors. The sequenced material came from blood, either unsorted or a sorted T cell fraction (not recorded which). The receptors come from a male donor with ankylosing spondylitis.

This clonotype showed up just a few times. DNA for the CDR3: TGTGCCAGCAGCCCGGGCCGGACAGGGGGTGGCTACACCTTC. Protein product: CASSPGRTGGGYTF. The rearrangement uses TRBV7-2 and TRBJ1-2; TRBD1 agrees at 10 bases. Losses at the gene ends were 5 bases for V and 7 bases for J; bases not matched to a gene: 7. The CDR3 runs 14 residues. Germline CDR1 SGHTA, CDR2 FQGNSA.

This clonotype was seen a few times. The chain employs TRBV5-1 and TRBJ1-1, with D unresolved. CDR1 SGHRS and CDR2 YFSETQ come from the germline V gene. V was pared by 6 bases and J by 1 base, with 13 bases between. CDR3 size: 14 residues. In nucleotides, the CDR3 is TGCGCCAGCAAGGTCAGCTCCAGGAACACTGAAGCTTTCTTT. This translates into CASKVSSRNTEAFF.

The genes are TRBV7-2 and TRBJ1-1; 10 bases line up with TRBD1. Losses at the gene ends were 7 bases for V and 3 bases for J; bases not matched to a gene: 11. This CDR3 comprises 16 residues. Per the germline V gene, CDR1 is SGHTA and CDR2 is FQGNSA. CDR3 sequence (DNA): TGTGCCAGCATCGACGCCGGGACAGGGGTGCACACTGAAGCTTTCTTT. Translation: CASIDAGTGVHTEAFF.

The chain employs TRBV20-1 and TRBJ2-5; 10 bases are shared with TRBD2. With V trimmed by 1 base and J by 7 bases, 3 bases remained unmatched. CDR3 length: 13 amino acids. The germline CDR1 and CDR2 sequences are DFQATT and SNEGSKA (reference sequence). The DNA for the CDR3 is TGCAGTGCTAGAGTAGCGGGAGGAGCGACCCAGTACTTC. Translation: CSARVAGGATQYF.

This clonotype was seen only a few times. The chain combines TRBV7-9 with TRBJ2-1, with D possibly matching TRBD2 (6 bases). There are 14 residues in the CDR3. Trimming took 4 bases from V and 5 from J, leaving 12 bases between them. CDR1 SEHNR and CDR2 FQNEAQ come from the germline V gene (reference sequence). This CDR3 is CASSYGGNHNEQFF. Here the CDR3 DNA reads TGTGCCAGCAGCTATGGCGGGAACCACAATGAGCAGTTCTTC.

The genes are TRBV20-1 and TRBJ1-1; tentative D call: TRBD1 (6 bases). The CDR3 is made up of 13 amino acids. Between the trimmed V and J ends, which lost 7 bases and 0 bases, there was a span of 12 bases. Germline lookup yields CDR1 DFQATT and CDR2 SNEGSKA (reference sequence). CDR3 bases: TGCAGTGTAAAACGACAGGTGAACACTGAAGCTTTCTTT. Translated, it gives CSVKRQVNTEAFF.

This clonotype has a handful of counts. V and J are TRBV5-5 and TRBJ1-2; D is uncertain. CDR1 is SGHKS and CDR2 is YYEKEE in the germline V gene (reference sequence). V lost 0 bases and J 0 bases, leaving 9 bases between the germline ends. There are 15 residues in the CDR3. In nucleotides, the CDR3 is TGTGCCAGCAGCTTGGCAGGCAGAGCTAACTATGGCTACACCTTC. Translating gives CASSLAGRANYGYTF.

This clonotype was recorded a few times. The chain is built from TRBV20-1 and TRBJ2-2; D gene ambiguous. Trimming stripped 5 bases from V and 5 bases from J, with 15 bases between. Germline-derived CDR1 and CDR2 are DFQATT and SNEGSKA (reference sequence). The CDR3 totals 14 residues. The CDR3: CSAARPLTTGELFF. The CDR3 coding sequence is TGCAGTGCTGCCCGACCACTTACTACCGGGGAGCTGTTTTTT.

This clonotype was detected only a few times. This sequence joins TRBV6-5 and TRBJ2-7; TRBD1 aligns across 9 bases. CDR1 and CDR2 (germline): MNHEY, SVGAGI. CDR3 length: 15 amino acids. With V trimmed by 2 bases and J by 3 bases, 5 bases remained unmatched. DNA for the CDR3: TGTGCCAGCAGTTACAATCAGGGACAGGGCTACGAGCAGTACTTC. Its translation is CASSYNQGQGYEQYF.

This clonotype was seen only a few times. This CDR3 is CASSQVPQGDNGYTF. DNA of the CDR3: TGCGCCAGCAGCCAAGTACCACAGGGGGATAATGGCTACACCTTC. J is TRBJ1-2 and V is TRBV4-3, with 8 bases that match TRBD1. With V trimmed by 1 base and J by 6 bases, 7 bases remained unmatched. This CDR3 spans 15 amino acids. CDR1 is LGHNA and CDR2 is YSLEER in the germline V gene.

This clonotype was observed many times. The V gene is TRBV4-2, the J gene TRBJ2-7, with D perhaps matching TRBD1 or TRBD2 (6 bases each). V was trimmed by 1 base and J by 0 bases, leaving 13 bases between them. The CDR3 has 16 residues. In germline, CDR1 is LGHNA, CDR2 YNFKEQ. CDR3 residues: CASSQGEGGTSYEQYF. The CDR3 DNA is TGTGCCAGCAGCCAAGGCGAGGGGGGAACCTCCTACGAGCAGTACTTC.

In this sample, this clonotype turned up a few times. The rearrangement joins TRBV10-2 to TRBJ1-1; TRBD1 might be the D (5 bases). The CDR3 length is 16 residues. Between the trimmed V and J ends, which lost 2 bases and 11 bases, there was a span of 24 bases. Germline V gene sequence: CDR1 WSHSY, CDR2 SAAADI. CDR3 DNA sequence: TGCGCCAGCAGTGAGAGGGGACCGTCAGGGTCTTCTCGGGCTTTCTTT. Its translation is CASSERGPSGSSRAFF.

The chain recombines TRBV5-1 with TRBJ2-3; D ambiguous. V was trimmed by 0 bases and J by 1 base, leaving 9 bases between them. CDR1 and CDR2 from the germline V gene are SGHRS and YFSETQ. The CDR3 length is 15 residues. CDR3 nucleotide sequence: TGCGCCAGCAGCTTGGTTGGGGAAGGCACAGATACGCAGTATTTT. It codes for CASSLVGEGTDTQYF.

This clonotype was observed many times. The V and J genes are TRBV4-2 and TRBJ1-2; D gene unclear. Trimming removed 0 bases at V and 1 base at J, with 6 bases between. Germline values: CDR1 LGHNA, CDR2 YNFKEQ. This CDR3 has 14 residues. The CDR3 DNA is TGTGCCAGCAGCCAAGATCCCCTTAACTATGGCTACACCTTC. It codes for CASSQDPLNYGYTF.